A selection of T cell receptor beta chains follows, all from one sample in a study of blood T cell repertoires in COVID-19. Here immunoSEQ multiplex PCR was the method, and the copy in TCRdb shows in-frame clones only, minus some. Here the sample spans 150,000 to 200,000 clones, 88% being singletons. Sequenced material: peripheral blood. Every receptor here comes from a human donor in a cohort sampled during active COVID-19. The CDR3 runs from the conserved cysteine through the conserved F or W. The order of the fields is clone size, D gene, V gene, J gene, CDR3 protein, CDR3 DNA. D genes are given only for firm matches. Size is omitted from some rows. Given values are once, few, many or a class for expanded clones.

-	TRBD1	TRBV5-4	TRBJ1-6	CASSLGQGRNSPLHF	TGTGCCAGCAGCTTGGGACAGGGGCGCAATTCACCCCTCCACTTT
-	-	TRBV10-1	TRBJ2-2	CASSGTPNTGELFF	TGCGCCAGCAGTGGTACTCCGAACACCGGGGAGCTGTTTTTT
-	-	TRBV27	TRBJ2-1	CASRSAGLSYNEQFF	TGTGCCAGCAGGTCGGCAGGCCTCTCCTACAATGAGCAGTTCTTC
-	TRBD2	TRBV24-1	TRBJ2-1	CATSDRLAGVSDEQFF	TGTGCCACCAGTGATAGACTAGCGGGAGTATCAGATGAGCAGTTCTTC
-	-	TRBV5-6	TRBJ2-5	CASSLGRYHSKETQYF	TGTGCCAGCAGCTTGGGGCGGTATCACTCCAAAGAGACCCAGTACTTC
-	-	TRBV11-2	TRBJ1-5	CASSLDTYQPQHF	TGTGCCAGCAGCTTGGACACTTATCAGCCCCAGCATTTT
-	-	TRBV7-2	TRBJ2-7	CASSTGDNSYEQYF	TGTGCCAGCAGCACCGGCGACAATTCCTACGAGCAGTACTTC
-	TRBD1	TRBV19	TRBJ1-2	CASSPDRAPSGYTF	TGTGCCAGTAGTCCCGACAGGGCCCCTTCTGGCTACACCTTC
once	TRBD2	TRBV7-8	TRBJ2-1	CASSLRLARRDEQFF	TGTGCCAGCAGCTTAAGACTAGCGAGGAGGGATGAGCAGTTCTTC
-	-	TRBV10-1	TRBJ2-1	CARSEPGSYNEQFF	TGCGCCAGGAGTGAACCGGGCTCCTACAATGAGCAGTTCTTC
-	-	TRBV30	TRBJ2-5	CACSDQETQYF	TGTGCCTGTTCCGACCAAGAGACCCAGTACTTC
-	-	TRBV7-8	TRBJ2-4	CASSSLTGLNVQYF	TGTGCCAGCAGCTCCCTAACAGGGCTTAACGTTCAGTACTTC
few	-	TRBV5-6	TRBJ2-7	CASSSAGQGGNEQYF	TGTGCCAGCAGCTCAGCCGGGCAGGGCGGCAACGAGCAGTACTTC
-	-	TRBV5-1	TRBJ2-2	CASRIESNTGELFF	TGCGCCAGCAGAATTGAGTCGAACACCGGGGAGCTGTTTTTT
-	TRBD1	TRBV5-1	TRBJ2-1	CASSISGTGGRHEQFF	TGCGCCAGCAGCATCTCCGGGACAGGGGGCCGCCATGAGCAGTTCTTC
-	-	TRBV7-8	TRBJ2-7	CASSPSGDYEQYF	TGTGCCAGCAGCCCATCGGGGGACTACGAGCAGTACTTC
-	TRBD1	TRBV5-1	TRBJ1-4	CASSLTGQGNEKLFF	TGCGCCAGCAGCCTGACGGGACAGGGGAATGAAAAACTGTTTTTT
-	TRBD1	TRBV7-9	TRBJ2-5	CASSLLGQGGETQYF	TGTGCCAGCAGCTTATTAGGACAGGGAGGAGAGACCCAGTACTTC
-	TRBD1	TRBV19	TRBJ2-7	CASSRGQGRSYEQYF	TGTGCCAGTAGTAGGGGACAGGGTCGCTCCTACGAGCAGTACTTC
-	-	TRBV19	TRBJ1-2	CASSISTAVNNYGYTF	TGTGCCAGTAGTATAAGTACGGCGGTCAATAACTATGGCTACACCTTC
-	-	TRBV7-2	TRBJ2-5	CASSPRGAGETQYF	TGTGCCAGCAGCCCGCGGGGAGCTGGGGAGACCCAGTACTTC
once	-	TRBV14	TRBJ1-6	CAGSLRRSMSPDSPLHF	TGTGCCGGCTCCCTAAGAAGGAGCATGTCCCCAGATTCACCCCTCCACTTT
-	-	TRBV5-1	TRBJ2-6	CASSTTGSGANVLTF	TGCGCCAGCAGCACCACAGGGTCTGGGGCCAACGTCCTGACTTTC
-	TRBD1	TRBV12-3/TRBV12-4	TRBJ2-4	CASSRGYIQYF	TGTGCCAGCAGCAGGGGGTACATTCAGTACTTC
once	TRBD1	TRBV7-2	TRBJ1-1	CASSLDAGGNTEAFF	TGTGCCAGCAGCTTAGATGCAGGGGGGAACACTGAAGCTTTCTTT
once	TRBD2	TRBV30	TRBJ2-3	CAARLAGGTSTDTQYF	TGTGCCGCAAGACTAGCGGGGGGCACTAGCACAGATACGCAGTATTTT
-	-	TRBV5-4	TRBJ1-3	CASSLGYGLSGNTIYF	TGTGCCAGCAGCTTGGGGTACGGACTCTCTGGAAACACCATATATTTT
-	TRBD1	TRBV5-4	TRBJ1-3	CASSFAGGGNTIYF	TGTGCCAGCAGCTTCGCAGGGGGCGGAAACACCATATATTTT
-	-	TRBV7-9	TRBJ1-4	CASSLGQDGEKLFF	TGTGCCAGCAGCTTAGGACAGGACGGTGAAAAACTGTTTTTT
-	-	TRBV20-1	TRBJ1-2	CSARAQKGYTF	TGCAGTGCTAGAGCCCAGAAGGGCTACACCTTC
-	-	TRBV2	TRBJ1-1	CASSVERGTEAFF	TGTGCCAGCAGCGTAGAAAGGGGCACTGAAGCTTTCTTT
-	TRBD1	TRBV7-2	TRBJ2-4	CASSNRDRAKNIQYF	TGTGCCAGCAGCAACCGGGACAGGGCCAAAAACATTCAGTACTTC
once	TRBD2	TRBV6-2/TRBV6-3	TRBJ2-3	CASSYEGLADRTDTQYF	TGTGCCAGCAGTTACGAGGGACTAGCGGACCGCACAGATACGCAGTATTTT
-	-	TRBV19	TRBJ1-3	CASSPVPGLFSGNTIYF	TGTGCCAGTAGCCCAGTACCGGGACTGTTTTCTGGAAACACCATATATTTT
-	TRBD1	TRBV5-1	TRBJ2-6	CASSGDRAGANVLTF	TGCGCCAGCAGCGGTGACAGGGCTGGGGCCAACGTCCTGACTTTC
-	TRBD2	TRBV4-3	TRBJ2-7	CASSQGPGGASEQYF	TGCGCCAGCAGCCAAGGCCCCGGGGGGGCTAGCGAGCAGTACTTC
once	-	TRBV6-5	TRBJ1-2	CASRTTNYGYTF	TGTGCCAGCAGGACAACTAACTATGGCTACACCTTC
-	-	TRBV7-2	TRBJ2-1	CASNPGPGDNNEQFF	TGTGCCAGCAACCCAGGACCAGGGGATAACAATGAGCAGTTCTTC
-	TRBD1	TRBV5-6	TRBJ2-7	CASSLAAGGTYEQYF	TGTGCCAGCAGCTTGGCCGCAGGGGGCACTTACGAGCAGTACTTC
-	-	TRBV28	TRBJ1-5	CASSGLEYIQPQHF	TGTGCCAGCAGTGGATTGGAGTACATACAGCCCCAGCATTTT
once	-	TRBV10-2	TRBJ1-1	CASRQDRLNTEAFF	TGCGCCAGCAGGCAGGACAGATTGAACACTGAAGCTTTCTTT
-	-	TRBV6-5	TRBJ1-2	CASRYDAGGGGYGYTF	TGTGCCAGCAGATACGACGCGGGGGGCGGTGGCTATGGCTACACCTTC
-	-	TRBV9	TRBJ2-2	CASSVVGASGAGELFF	TGTGCCAGCAGCGTAGTTGGGGCATCTGGGGCCGGGGAGCTGTTTTTT
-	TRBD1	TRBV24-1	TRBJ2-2	CATSDPTGGLTGELFF	TGTGCCACCAGTGACCCGACAGGGGGCCTCACCGGGGAGCTGTTTTTT
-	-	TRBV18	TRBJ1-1	CASSPGGERGTEAFF	TGTGCCAGCTCACCAGGGGGGGAAAGAGGGACTGAAGCTTTCTTT
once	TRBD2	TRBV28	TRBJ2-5	CASSPTRGTSALGGETQYF	TGTGCCAGCAGTCCAACGAGGGGGACTAGCGCCTTGGGAGGGGAGACCCAGTACTTC